This entry lists 14 T cell receptor beta chains sequenced from one sample in a study of PD-1 blockade in mismatch repair-deficient tumors. Sequenced by immunoSEQ multiplex PCR; TCRdb stores in-frame clones only, minus some. Found here are about 100,000 clones, 82% of them singletons; the top ten hold around 6.9%. Specimen: peripheral blood, collected about eight months after starting pembrolizumab. These receptors came from an adult with mismatch repair-deficient cancer.

The sample holds a few counts of this clone. The rearrangement links TRBV7-3 to TRBJ2-4; the match to TRBD1 covers 7 bases. The CDR3 spans 14 residues. Per germline, CDR1 SGHTA and CDR2 FQGTGA. J lost 8 bases, V lost 5 bases, and 9 bases had no gene match. CDR3 DNA sequence: TGTGCCAGCAGCCAGACAGGGTATGGGGACATTCAGTACTTC. Translating gives CASSQTGYGDIQYF.

This clone was seen just once. The chain has TRBV19 and TRBJ2-1, with 7 bases aligning to TRBD2. The CDR3 spans 16 residues. In germline, CDR1 is LNHDA, CDR2 SQIVND (reference sequence). V lost 3 bases, J lost 6 bases, and 11 bases stayed unmatched. This chain's CDR3 is CASSMLAGVSGNEQFF. The CDR3 bases are TGTGCCAGTAGTATGCTGGCGGGAGTCAGTGGCAATGAGCAGTTCTTC. The full variable domain, its missing parts supplied by reference TRBV19 and TRBJ2-1, is DGGITQSPKYLFRKEGQNVTLSCEQNLNHDAMYWYRQDPGQGLRLIYYSQIVNDFQKGDIAEGYSVSREKKESFPLTVTSAQKNPTAFYLCASSMLAGVSGNEQFFGPGTRLTVL.

This clone has just one count. The V gene is TRBV7-3, the J gene TRBJ2-1; no reliable D call. This CDR3 has 13 residues. With 4 bases removed from V and 0 bases from J, the gap between germline ends came to 4 bases. Germline CDR1 and CDR2: SGHTA and FQGTGA. CDR3 nucleotide sequence: TGTGCCAGCAGCTCCAACTCCTACAATGAGCAGTTCTTC. It translates to CASSSNSYNEQFF.

The chain has TRBV9 and TRBJ2-2; D is possibly TRBD1 (5 bases). Trimming took off 0 bases at V and 6 bases at J, with 12 bases between the two ends. Germline V gives CDR1 SGDLS, CDR2 YYNGEE. The CDR3 is 15 residues long. The CDR3 sequence: CASSVGQSEPGELFF. The CDR3 nucleotides read TGTGCCAGCAGCGTAGGACAGAGTGAGCCCGGGGAGCTGTTTTTT.

This clone has only one observation. The chain combines TRBV7-2 with TRBJ1-4; 7 bases are shared with TRBD1. This CDR3 contains 16 residues. The germline CDR1 and CDR2 sequences are SGHTA and FQGNSA. V lost 0 bases and J lost 8; bases outside the gene matches: 9. The CDR3 DNA reads TGTGCCAGCAGCTTAGCGGGACAGTCGGGCGGGGAAAAACTGTTTTTT. Translating gives CASSLAGQSGGEKLFF.

The chain is built from TRBV6-6 and TRBJ1-2; 7 bases agree with TRBD1. Trimming at V came to 5 bases and at J to 2 bases, leaving 5 bases not matched to a gene. CDR1 and CDR2 from the germline V gene are MNHNY and SVGAGI (reference sequence). The CDR3 is made up of 14 amino acids. This chain's CDR3 is CASSTRTGNYGYTF. CDR3 nucleotides: TGTGCCAGCAGTACTCGGACAGGCAACTATGGCTACACCTTC.

V usage is TRBV5-1 and J usage is TRBJ2-1; D gene ambiguous. The CDR3 sequence is 14 residues long. Deletions cut 7 bases from V and 3 bases from J, with 14 bases between. CDR1 is SGHRS, CDR2 YFSETQ, per germline. The CDR3 spells CASGDGGDYNEQFF. CDR3 bases: TGCGCCAGCGGAGACGGTGGGGACTACAATGAGCAGTTCTTC. The whole variable domain, filled in from reference TRBV5-1 and TRBJ2-1, reads KAGVTQTPRYLIKTRGQQVTLSCSPISGHRSVSWYQQTPGQGLQFLFEYFSETQRNKGNFPGRFSGRQFSNSRSEMNVSTLELGDSALYLCASGDGGDYNEQFFGPGTRLTVL.

The V gene is TRBV14, the J gene TRBJ1-4; D unclear. Looked up from germline, CDR1 is SGHDN and CDR2 is FVKESK. With 0 bases removed from V and 8 bases from J, the gap between germline ends came to 1 base. The CDR3 contains 11 residues. The CDR3 sequence is CASSQEEKLFF. The CDR3 coding sequence is TGTGCCAGCAGCCAAGAAGAAAAACTGTTTTTT. The complete variable domain, with remaining parts taken from reference TRBV14 and TRBJ1-4, reads EAGVTQFPSHSVIEKGQTVTLRCDPISGHDNLYWYRRVMGKEIKFLLHFVKESKQDESGMPNNRFLAERTGGTYSTLKVQPAELEDSGVYFCASSQEEKLFFGSGTQLSVL.

This chain joins TRBV30 and TRBJ2-5, with TRBD2 identical over 8 bases. Germline-derived CDR1 and CDR2 are GTSNPN and SVGIG (reference sequence). V dropped 0 bases and J dropped 1; count of bases not matched to a gene: 4. The CDR3 runs to 15 residues. CDR3 sequence reads: CAWSVPGRVQETQYF. The DNA of the CDR3 is TGTGCCTGGAGTGTACCCGGGAGGGTCCAAGAGACCCAGTACTTC.

The J gene is TRBJ1-5, the V gene TRBV6-1, with D perhaps matching TRBD1 (5 bases). This CDR3 is 15 amino acids long. Germline loops: CDR1 MNHNS, CDR2 SASEGT. V was clipped by 8 bases and J by 0 bases, with 14 bases between them. CDR3 DNA: TGTGCCAGCTCCCGACAGAAGCATAGCAATCAGCCCCAGCATTTT. This codes for CASSRQKHSNQPQHF.

The rearrangement links TRBV9 to TRBJ2-5; D may be TRBD1 or TRBD2 (5 bases each). Germline V gene data show CDR1 as SGDLS and CDR2 as YYNGEE. The CDR3 covers 14 residues. Deletions cut 1 base from V and 5 bases from J, with 12 bases between. CDR3 sequence: CASSVSGTGETQYF. CDR3 DNA sequence: TGTGCCAGCAGCGTATCCGGGACCGGGGAGACCCAGTACTTC.

This clone was detected only a few times. The chain carries TRBV10-3 and TRBJ2-7, with 14 bases matching TRBD2. CDR1 is ENHRY and CDR2 is SYGVKD in the germline V gene. With V trimmed by 10 bases and J by 3 bases, 5 bases remained unmatched. The CDR3 loop spans 14 amino acids. CDR3 in amino acids: CASTGTSGSYEQYF. The CDR3 bases are TGTGCCAGCACCGGGACTAGCGGGAGCTACGAGCAGTACTTC.

This rearrangement joins TRBV29-1 to TRBJ2-7; TRBD1 matches 9 bases. Germline assignment: CDR1 SQVTM and CDR2 ANQGSEA. This CDR3 comprises 12 residues. V lost 7 bases to trimming and J lost 2 bases; unmatched junction nucleotides: 3. The CDR3 coding sequence is TGCAGCGCGCGGACAGGGGCCTACGAGCAGTACTTC. It translates to CSARTGAYEQYF.

This chain uses TRBV12-5 with TRBJ2-7; 12 nucleotides align to TRBD2. The junction had 6 bases not matched to a gene; V was cut back by 3 bases and J by 0 bases. The CDR3 loop spans 17 amino acids. Germline CDR1 LGHNT, CDR2 FRNRAP. The CDR3 sequence is CASGFLAGGEPSYEQYF. The CDR3 bases are TGTGCTAGTGGTTTTCTAGCGGGAGGGGAGCCCTCCTACGAGCAGTACTTC.